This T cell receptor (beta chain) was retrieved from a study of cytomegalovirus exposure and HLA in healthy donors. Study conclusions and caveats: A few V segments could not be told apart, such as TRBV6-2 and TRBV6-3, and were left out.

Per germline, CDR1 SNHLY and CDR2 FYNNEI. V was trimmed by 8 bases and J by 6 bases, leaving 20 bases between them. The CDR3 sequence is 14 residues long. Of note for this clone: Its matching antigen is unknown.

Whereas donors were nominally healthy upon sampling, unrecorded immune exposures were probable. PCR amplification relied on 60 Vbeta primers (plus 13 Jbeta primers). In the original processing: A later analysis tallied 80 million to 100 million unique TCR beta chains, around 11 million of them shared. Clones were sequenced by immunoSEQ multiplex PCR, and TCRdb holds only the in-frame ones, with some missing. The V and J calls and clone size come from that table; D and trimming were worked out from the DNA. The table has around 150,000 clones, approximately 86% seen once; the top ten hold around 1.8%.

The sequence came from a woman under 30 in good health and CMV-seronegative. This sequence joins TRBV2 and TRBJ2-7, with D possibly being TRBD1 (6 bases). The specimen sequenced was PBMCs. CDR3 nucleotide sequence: TGTGCCAGCCGAACGGTACAGGGCGGCCTCGAGCAGTACTTC. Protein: CASRTVQGGLEQYF.